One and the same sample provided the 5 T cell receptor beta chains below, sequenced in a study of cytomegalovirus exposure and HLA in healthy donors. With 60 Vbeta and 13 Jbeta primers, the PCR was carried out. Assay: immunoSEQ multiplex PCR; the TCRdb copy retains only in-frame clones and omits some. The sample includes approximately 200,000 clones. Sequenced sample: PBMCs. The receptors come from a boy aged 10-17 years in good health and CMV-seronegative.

The CDR3 loop reads CAWTEIQNTEAFF. The CDR3 region has the DNA TGTGCCTGGACGGAGATACAGAACACTGAAGCTTTCTTT. V is TRBV30 and J is TRBJ1-1; D is uncertain. The CDR3 covers 13 residues. V lost 4 bases to trimming and J lost 1 base, with 10 bases between them. CDR1 and CDR2 from the germline V gene are GTSNPN and SVGIG (reference sequence).

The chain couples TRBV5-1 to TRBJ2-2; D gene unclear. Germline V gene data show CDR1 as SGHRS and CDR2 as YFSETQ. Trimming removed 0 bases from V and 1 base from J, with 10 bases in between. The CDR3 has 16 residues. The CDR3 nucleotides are TGCGCCAGCAGCTTGGCAGGAAATATGAACACCGGGGAGCTGTTTTTT. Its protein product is CASSLAGNMNTGELFF.

The CDR3 coding sequence is TGTGCCAGCAGCCCCCTCGGGGGATCCGAAGAGACCCAGTACTTC. This gives the protein CASSPLGGSEETQYF. The chain carries TRBV7-8 and TRBJ2-5, with D tentatively TRBD2 (6 bases). V shed 5 bases and J shed 3 bases, with 16 bases lying between them. Germline assignment: CDR1 SGHVS and CDR2 FQNEAQ. CDR3 size: 15 residues.

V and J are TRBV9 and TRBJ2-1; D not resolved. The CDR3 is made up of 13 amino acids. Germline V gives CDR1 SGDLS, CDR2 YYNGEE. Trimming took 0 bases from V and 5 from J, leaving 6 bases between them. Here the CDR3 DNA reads TGTGCCAGCAGCGTAGTAGCAAACAATGAGCAGTTCTTC. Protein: CASSVVANNEQFF.

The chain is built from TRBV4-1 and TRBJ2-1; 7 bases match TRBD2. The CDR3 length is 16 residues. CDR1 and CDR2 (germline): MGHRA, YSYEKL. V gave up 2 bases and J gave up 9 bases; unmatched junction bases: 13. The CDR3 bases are TGCGCCAGCAGCCAATCTTTCTTAGCAATAGCGGGTGAGCAGTTCTTC. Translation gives CASSQSFLAIAGEQFF.